This TCR beta chain was sequenced during a study of T cells in Graves' hyperthyroidism and ophthalmopathy. There are many counts of this clonotype. RNA transcripts provided the source from which TCR beta CDR3 regions were amplified. A first-round RT-PCR of the TCR CDR3 used the HTBI primer set. TCRdb re-called the multiplex PCR reads through MiXCR, storing one row per CDR3 protein. The profile shows approximately 610,000 distinct CDR3 sequences, over 15% of them singletons. This CDR3 contains 13 residues. V lost 5 bases, J lost 4 bases, and 11 bases lay in between. Germline CDR1 reads MNHNS; CDR2 reads SASEGT.

The sequenced sample consisted of blood. This sequence originates from a woman younger than 35 with Graves' hyperthyroidism. J is TRBJ1-2 and V is TRBV6-1, with no clear D. The CDR3 spells CASSYEGTYGYTF. In DNA, the CDR3 is TGTGCCAGCAGTTATGAGGGCACCTATGGCTACACCTTC.